This TCR beta chain is drawn from a study of blood T cell repertoires in COVID-19. Germline V gene data show CDR1 as SEHNR and CDR2 as FQNEAQ (reference sequence). The CDR3 consists of 15 residues. Trimming removed 10 bases from V and 3 bases from J; junction bases left unmatched: 11. Only in-frame clones appear in the TCRdb table, and some are missing; sequencing was by immunoSEQ multiplex PCR. The sample lists some 49,000 clones; 81% were seen once. The chain carries TRBV7-9 and TRBJ2-3; TRBD1 matches 9 bases. Sequencing used peripheral blood. The origin of this receptor is a woman over 75 with COVID-19, enrolled during active disease. The CDR3 DNA reads as TGTGCCATCACAGGGGGCTGGTTTAGGACAGATACGCAGTATTTT. Translating gives CAITGGWFRTDTQYF.